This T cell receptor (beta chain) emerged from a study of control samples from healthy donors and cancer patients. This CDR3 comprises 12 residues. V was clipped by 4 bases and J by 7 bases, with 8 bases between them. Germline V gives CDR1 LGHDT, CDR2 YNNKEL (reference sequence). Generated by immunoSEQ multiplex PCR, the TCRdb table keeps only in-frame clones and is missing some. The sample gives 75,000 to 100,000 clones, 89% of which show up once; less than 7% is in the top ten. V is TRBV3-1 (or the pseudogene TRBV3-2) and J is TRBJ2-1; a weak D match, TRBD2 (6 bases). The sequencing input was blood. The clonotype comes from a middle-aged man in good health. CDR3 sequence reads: CASSLGGNEQFF. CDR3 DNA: TGTGCCAGCAGCCTCGGAGGGAATGAGCAGTTCTTC.